The 24 T cell receptor beta chains presented below share a single source sample, sequenced in a study of blood T cell repertoires in COVID-19. Assay used: immunoSEQ multiplex PCR; TCRdb lists only in-frame clones, some missing. The sample lists approximately 350,000 clones; about 90% were seen once. The sequenced sample consisted of PBMCs or T cells enriched from blood (not recorded which). The receptors come from a woman in her 30s who had recovered from COVID-19.

The chain uses TRBV4-1 and TRBJ1-5, with no clear D. Trimming removed 1 base at V and 4 bases at J, with 14 bases between. The CDR3 is 16 residues long. Germline V gene sequence: CDR1 MGHRA, CDR2 YSYEKL. The CDR3 region has the DNA TGCGCCAGCAGCCAAGGGGTCCAGGAGGAGAATCAGCCCCAGCATTTT. This encodes CASSQGVQEENQPQHF.

This rearrangement joins TRBV6-5 to TRBJ2-5, with a weak D call TRBD2 (6 bases). Germline V gene sequence: CDR1 MNHEY, CDR2 SVGAGI. The CDR3 length is 15 residues. Trimming removed 7 bases at V and 2 bases at J, with 17 bases between. The CDR3 spells CASNPLVAGQETQYF. The CDR3, as DNA: TGTGCCAGCAACCCTCTAGTGGCGGGGCAAGAGACCCAGTACTTC.

The rearrangement joins TRBV7-2 to TRBJ1-5; no clear D gene. Germline CDR1 is SGHTA and CDR2 is FQGNSA. The CDR3 sequence is 13 residues long. Trimming took off 1 base at V and 6 bases at J, with 7 bases between the two ends. CDR3 coding DNA: TGTGCCAGCAGCTTAGGAGGGCTTCAGCCCCAGCATTTT. Translation gives CASSLGGLQPQHF. Variable domain in full (rest from reference TRBV7-2 and TRBJ1-5): GAGVSQSPSNKVTEKGKDVELRCDPISGHTALYWYRQSLGQGLEFLIYFQGNSAPDKSGLPSDRFSAERTGGSVSTLTIQRTQQEDSAVYLCASSLGGLQPQHFGDGTRLSIL.

This sequence joins TRBV10-2 and TRBJ1-5, with D perhaps TRBD1 (5 bases). Trimming took off 3 bases at V and 2 bases at J, with 14 bases between the two ends. Germline CDR1 reads WSHSY; CDR2 reads SAAADI. The CDR3 is made up of 16 amino acids. The DNA of the CDR3 is TGCGCCAGCAGTGAAAGAGCAGGGTATGGCAATCAGCCCCAGCATTTT. Protein product: CASSERAGYGNQPQHF.

This chain joins TRBV7-3 and TRBJ2-1, with D unclear. This CDR3 is 13 amino acids long. Germline V gives CDR1 SGHTA, CDR2 FQGTGA. V gave up 1 base and J gave up 7 bases, with 8 bases separating them. The CDR3 nucleotides are TGTGCCAGCAGCTTAAATCTTATAAATGAGCAGTTCTTC. It yields the protein CASSLNLINEQFF.

This rearrangement joins TRBV4-1 to TRBJ1-2; a weak D match, TRBD1 (5 bases). CDR1 and CDR2 from the germline V gene are MGHRA and YSYEKL. V lost 1 base and J 3 bases, leaving 21 bases between the germline ends. The CDR3 totals 18 residues. The CDR3 DNA reads as TGCGCCAGCAGCCAAGGCAGTGGCTTAGGAGCGGGGGACTATGGCTACACCTTC. Protein sequence: CASSQGSGLGAGDYGYTF.

The chain uses TRBV9 and TRBJ1-1; no clear D gene. The germline gives CDR1 SGDLS, CDR2 YYNGEE. The CDR3 runs to 13 residues. V shed 1 base and J shed 2 bases, with 6 bases lying between them. CDR3 nucleotides: TGTGCCAGCAGCGTAAGTCTAAACACTGAAGCTTTCTTT. It translates to CASSVSLNTEAFF.

The V gene is TRBV11-2, the J gene TRBJ2-7; 7 bases fit TRBD2. CDR1 and CDR2 from the germline V gene are SGHAT and FQNNGV. This CDR3 is built from 13 residues. V lost 1 base to trimming and J lost 7 bases; unmatched junction nucleotides: 4. CDR3 nucleotides: TGTGCCAGCAGCTTAGCGGGGGAGGGAGAGCAGTACTTC. Residues: CASSLAGEGEQYF.

The CDR3 here is CAISEGTGANYGYTF. CDR3 bases: TGTGCCATCAGTGAGGGGACAGGAGCTAACTATGGCTACACCTTC. The chain combines TRBV10-3 with TRBJ1-2, with 8 bases aligning to TRBD1. The germline V gene encodes CDR1 ENHRY and CDR2 SYGVKD. V lost 2 bases, J lost 0 bases, and 2 bases stayed unmatched. This CDR3 has 15 amino acids.

The V call is TRBV9, the J call TRBJ1-2, with 8 bases that match TRBD1. The V and J ends lost 3 bases and 7 bases, in that order; junction bases with no gene match: 5. The CDR3 is 13 residues long. Looked up from germline, CDR1 is SGDLS and CDR2 is YYNGEE. CDR3 bases: TGTGCCAGCAGCGCCAGCGACAGGGGTGGCTACACCTTC. Translated, it gives CASSASDRGGYTF.

This clone appeared a single time. Other DNA sequences in this specimen translate into the identical CDR3. This chain uses TRBV5-8 with TRBJ1-4; D is possibly TRBD1 (6 bases). CDR1 is SGHTS and CDR2 is YDEGEE in the germline V gene. Deletions cut 5 bases from V and 3 bases from J, with 14 bases between. The CDR3 sequence is 15 residues long. The DNA for the CDR3 is TGTGCCAGCAGGCTCACAGGGTCGGCTAATGAAAAACTGTTTTTT. Protein: CASRLTGSANEKLFF.

The rearrangement joins TRBV6-4 to TRBJ1-1, with D uncertain. V gave up 5 bases and J gave up 4 bases, with 11 bases separating them. Germline CDR1 reads MRHNA; CDR2 reads SNTAGT. The CDR3 runs to 13 residues. The CDR3 sequence: CASSSGTSTEAFF. The CDR3 region has the DNA TGTGCCAGCAGTTCTGGTACAAGCACTGAAGCTTTCTTT.

The gene calls are TRBV28 and TRBJ2-1, with no clear D. V lost 3 bases to trimming and J lost 0 bases, with 6 bases between them. Germline V gene lookup returns CDR1 MDHEN and CDR2 SYDVKM. The length of the CDR3 is 14 residues. CDR3 protein: CASSFRSSYNEQFF. In nucleotides, the CDR3 is TGTGCCAGCAGTTTCCGGAGCTCCTACAATGAGCAGTTCTTC.

There are a few counts of this clone. The chain links TRBV11-1 to TRBJ2-2, with 10 bases matching TRBD1. The V and J ends lost 5 bases and 6 bases, in that order; junction bases with no gene match: 9. Per the germline V gene, CDR1 is SGHAT and CDR2 is FQDESV (reference sequence). The CDR3 sequence is 16 residues long. Here the CDR3 DNA reads TGTGCCAGCAGCGAGCACCGGGACAGGGGTCCCGGGGAGCTGTTTTTT. The encoded protein is CASSEHRDRGPGELFF.

The chain joins TRBV11-2 to TRBJ1-5; 8 nucleotides agree with TRBD1. Losses at the gene ends were 6 bases for V and 4 bases for J; bases not matched to a gene: 5. CDR1 is SGHAT, CDR2 FQNNGV, per germline. The CDR3 contains 14 residues. The CDR3 reads CASSLDRANQPQHF. CDR3 sequence (DNA): TGTGCCAGCAGTTTGGACAGGGCGAATCAGCCCCAGCATTTT. Looking up the rest from reference TRBV11-2 and TRBJ1-5 gives the full variable domain: EAGVAQSPRYKIIEKRQSVAFWCNPISGHATLYWYQQILGQGPKLLIQFQNNGVVDDSQLPKDRFSAERLKGVDSTLKIQPAKLEDSAVYLCASSLDRANQPQHFGDGTRLSIL.

The chain carries TRBV11-2 and TRBJ1-1; D is possibly TRBD1 (6 bases). Trimming cost V 5 bases and J 7 bases, with 14 bases left between them. Per germline, CDR1 SGHAT and CDR2 FQNNGV. The CDR3 has 13 residues. The CDR3 nucleotides are TGTGCCAGCAGCCTAACAGGGTGGAATGAAGCTTTCTTT. It translates to CASSLTGWNEAFF. Combining the CDR3 with reference TRBV11-2 and TRBJ1-1 gives the whole variable domain EAGVAQSPRYKIIEKRQSVAFWCNPISGHATLYWYQQILGQGPKLLIQFQNNGVVDDSQLPKDRFSAERLKGVDSTLKIQPAKLEDSAVYLCASSLTGWNEAFFGQGTRLTVV.

The chain has TRBV12-3 or TRBV12-4 and TRBJ1-1, with D unclear. Trimming stripped 3 bases from V and 3 bases from J, with 8 bases between. This CDR3 is 13 amino acids long. CDR3 region: CASSFTGDTEAFF. The CDR3 DNA sequence: TGTGCCAGCAGTTTTACCGGGGACACTGAAGCTTTCTTT.

This chain links TRBV28 with TRBJ2-3; 8 bases agree with TRBD2. The CDR3 is 15 residues long. Germline assignment: CDR1 MDHEN and CDR2 SYDVKM. Unmatched junction bases numbered 14, after V lost 4 bases and J lost 11 bases. The CDR3 DNA reads as TGTGCCAGCAGTTCGAATCGGGAGGGCCGAGGTGGGCAGTATTTT. It is translated as CASSSNREGRGGQYF.

Only a few counts were recorded for this clone. V and J are TRBV2 and TRBJ2-3, with a tentative D call TRBD2 (6 bases). The V end lost 1 base, the J end lost 2 bases, and 10 bases lay between the germline ends. CDR3 size: 15 residues. Germline CDR1 reads SNHLY; CDR2 reads FYNNEI. The CDR3 sequence: CASSEGLEVTDTQYF. The DNA for the CDR3 is TGTGCCAGCAGTGAAGGACTAGAAGTCACAGATACGCAGTATTTT.

V gene TRBV5-1 combines with J gene TRBJ1-2; D is perhaps TRBD1 (5 bases). V was trimmed by 4 bases and J by 6 bases, leaving 13 bases between them. CDR3 length equals 13 residues. Germline CDR1 reads SGHRS; CDR2 reads YFSETQ. Here the CDR3 DNA reads TGCGCCAGCAGCGCGGGGGGACGCAATGGCTACACCTTC. Amino acid sequence: CASSAGGRNGYTF.

V is TRBV3-1 (or the pseudogene TRBV3-2) and J is TRBJ2-3, with 12 bases aligning to TRBD1. V lost 6 bases, J lost 2 bases, and 3 bases stayed unmatched. The length of the CDR3 is 15 residues. CDR1 and CDR2 (germline): LGHDT, YNNKEL (reference sequence). In DNA, the CDR3 is TGTGCCAGCAGTGAGGGACAGGGGGCCACAGATACGCAGTATTTT. Encoded protein: CASSEGQGATDTQYF.

In this sample, this clone turned up once. The chain carries TRBV18 and TRBJ1-2, with 8 positions matching TRBD1. V lost 3 bases to trimming and J lost 2 bases; unmatched junction nucleotides: 8. The CDR3 is 16 amino acids. The germline V gene encodes CDR1 KGHSH and CDR2 LQKENI. CDR3 sequence (DNA): TGTGCCAGCTCACCGGACCTGGGACAGGAGAACTATGGCTACACCTTC. Amino acids: CASSPDLGQENYGYTF.

The gene calls are TRBV19 and TRBJ1-1; D perhaps matches TRBD1 (6 bases). Trimming took 5 bases from V and 0 from J, leaving 10 bases between them. Germline CDR1 is LNHDA and CDR2 is SQIVND (reference sequence). The CDR3 sequence is 14 residues long. The CDR3 DNA follows: TGTGCCAGTAGTCCTAGGGACATGAACACTGAAGCTTTCTTT. Residues: CASSPRDMNTEAFF.

This clone was seen once. This sequence joins TRBV7-2 and TRBJ2-7; 9 bases are a match to TRBD2. The CDR3 has 15 amino acids. V lost 5 bases to trimming and J lost 2 bases; unmatched junction nucleotides: 7. The germline CDR1 and CDR2 sequences are SGHTA and FQGNSA. The CDR3 sequence: CASSGRLADTYEQYF. The CDR3 DNA is TGTGCCAGCAGCGGTAGACTAGCGGACACCTACGAGCAGTACTTC. Drawing the rest from reference TRBV7-2 and TRBJ2-7, the complete variable domain is GAGVSQSPSNKVTEKGKDVELRCDPISGHTALYWYRQSLGQGLEFLIYFQGNSAPDKSGLPSDRFSAERTGGSVSTLTIQRTQQEDSAVYLCASSGRLADTYEQYFGPGTRLTVT.